The 3 T cell receptor beta chains in this list originate from one sample, sequenced in a study of T cell responses to AZD1222 COVID-19 vaccine. Produced via immunoSEQ multiplex PCR; TCRdb's table is partial and in-frame only. The sample has approximately 150,000 clones, roughly nine tenths seen once. The sample was peripheral blood, taken 28 days after the second AZD1222 dose. The receptors were gathered from an adult who received the AZD1222 COVID-19 vaccine.

This rearrangement joins TRBV5-1 to TRBJ1-3; D is perhaps TRBD1 (6 bases). The CDR3 contains 18 residues. The V end was cut by 0 bases, the J end by 0 bases, with 16 bases between. The germline CDR1 and CDR2 sequences are SGHRS and YFSETQ. CDR3 in DNA: TGCGCCAGCAGCTTGGGGGAGTCTCGGACAGTCTCTGGAAACACCATATATTTT. Residues: CASSLGESRTVSGNTIYF.

This clone is a singleton in its sample. The rearrangement joins TRBV7-2 to TRBJ1-1; D ambiguous. Trimming cost V 4 bases and J 2 bases, with 14 bases left between them. Germline assignment: CDR1 SGHTA and CDR2 FQGNSA. The CDR3 is 15 amino acids. The CDR3 loop reads CASSSSALTNTEAFF. Here the CDR3 DNA reads TGTGCCAGCAGCTCCTCAGCCCTAACAAACACTGAAGCTTTCTTT.

This rearrangement joins TRBV12-5 to TRBJ2-1, with a weak D call TRBD1 (6 bases). The CDR3 sequence is 18 residues long. Trimming pared 1 base from V and 6 bases from J, leaving 22 bases between. Per the germline V gene, CDR1 is LGHNT and CDR2 is FRNRAP. CDR3 region: CASGLAGVTIRALNEQFF. Here the CDR3 DNA reads TGTGCTAGTGGTTTGGCAGGGGTTACTATAAGGGCTCTCAATGAGCAGTTCTTC.